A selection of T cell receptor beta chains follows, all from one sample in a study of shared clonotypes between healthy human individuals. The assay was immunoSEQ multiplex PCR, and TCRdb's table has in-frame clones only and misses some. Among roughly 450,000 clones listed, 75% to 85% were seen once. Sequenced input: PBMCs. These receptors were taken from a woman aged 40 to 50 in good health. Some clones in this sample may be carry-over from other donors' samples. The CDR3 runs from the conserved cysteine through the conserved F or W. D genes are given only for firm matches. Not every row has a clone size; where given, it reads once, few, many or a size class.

TGTGCCAGCAGCTTAGGGTCGAACACAGATACGCAGTATTTT	CASSLGSNTDTQYF	NA	TRBV7-3	TRBJ2-3	NA
TGTGCCAGCAGCTTAGCGCGGCGCGGGGAGCTGTTTTTT	CASSLARRGELFF	few	TRBV7-2	TRBJ2-2	NA
TGTGCCAGCAGCGGCGGTGGACAGGGAGGTACTGAAGCTTTCTTT	CASSGGGQGGTEAFF	NA	TRBV5-4	TRBJ1-1	TRBD1
TGTGCCAGCAGTGAAGCGATGGCAGGGGCCAATGAGCAGTTCTTC	CASSEAMAGANEQFF	NA	TRBV6-1	TRBJ2-1	NA
TGCGCCAGCAGTTTTCCAGGCGGGGCGGCCAACGTCCTGACTTTC	CASSFPGGAANVLTF	NA	TRBV5-1	TRBJ2-6	NA
TGTGCCAGCAGCTTAAGGGGCGGAGCGGGAGTGGTATCCTACAATGAGCAGTTCTTC	CASSLRGGAGVVSYNEQFF	NA	TRBV11-2	TRBJ2-1	TRBD2
TGCGCCAGCAGCCAAGAAAGAGCTAGCGGGGGCACCTACAATGAGCAGTTCTTC	CASSQERASGGTYNEQFF	NA	TRBV4-1	TRBJ2-1	TRBD2
TGTGCCAGCAGTGAGGGGGCAGGGGATGGGGGTGAGCAGTACTTC	CASSEGAGDGGEQYF	many	TRBV6-1	TRBJ2-7	NA
TGTGCCAGCTCAGCTAGCGGGCATTACAATGAGCAGTTCTTC	CASSASGHYNEQFF	NA	TRBV6-1	TRBJ2-1	TRBD2
TGTGCCACCAGCAGAGATACGGCATACAATGAGCAGTTCTTC	CATSRDTAYNEQFF	NA	TRBV15	TRBJ2-1	NA
TGTGCCAGCAGTCCCGACCTTGGTCAGCCCCAGCATTTT	CASSPDLGQPQHF	few	TRBV28	TRBJ1-5	NA
TGTGCCAGCAGCTCCACGACACAAAATTCACCCCTCCACTTT	CASSSTTQNSPLHF	NA	TRBV7-9	TRBJ1-6	NA
TGTGCCAGCAGCCCCCCAGGGGCTCAGAGCTCCTACGAGCAGTACTTC	CASSPPGAQSSYEQYF	once	TRBV28	TRBJ2-7	NA
TGCGCCAGCAGCACTAGCGGGACCCACTACAATGAGCAGTTCTTC	CASSTSGTHYNEQFF	NA	TRBV5-1	TRBJ2-1	TRBD2
TGTGCCAGCAGTGAAAGCGGAGGGGAACAAAAAGCCAAAAACATTCAGTACTTC	CASSESGGEQKAKNIQYF	NA	TRBV2	TRBJ2-4	NA
TGCAGCGTTGAAATTCGGAGTTACAATGAGCAGTTCTTC	CSVEIRSYNEQFF	NA	TRBV29-1	TRBJ2-1	NA
TGTGCCAGCAGCTTGGTTCTCAGGGGAGATACGCAGTATTTT	CASSLVLRGDTQYF	few	TRBV5-5	TRBJ2-3	NA
TGTGCCAGCAGCTCCCGGACGGTTCTTTCGGGAGCTTTCTTT	CASSSRTVLSGAFF	NA	TRBV11-2	TRBJ1-1	NA